A single sample is the source of the 15 T cell receptor beta chains below, sequenced in a study of shared clonotypes between healthy human individuals. The table came from immunoSEQ multiplex PCR; TCRdb's copy has only in-frame clones and leaves some out. The profile covers about 1 million clones, with 75% to 85% appearing a single time and 0.52% taken by the ten largest. Specimen: memory CD4+ T cells from PBMCs. As for subset: CD45RA-negative fraction. The receptors here all came from a man between 18 and 35 years old in good health. Some clones in this sample may be carry-over from other donors' samples.

The V call is TRBV30, the J call TRBJ1-2; 7 bases map to TRBD1. V lost 4 bases to trimming and J lost 0 bases; unmatched junction nucleotides: 2. This CDR3 has 13 amino acids. From germline, CDR1 is GTSNPN and CDR2 SVGIG (reference sequence). The CDR3 nucleotides read TGTGCCTGGATCGGGACAGCTAACTATGGCTACACCTTC. Protein product: CAWIGTANYGYTF.

This clone was seen a few times. The J gene is TRBJ2-1, the V gene TRBV19; D perhaps matches TRBD2 (5 bases). CDR1 is LNHDA and CDR2 is SQIVND in the germline V gene (reference sequence). The V and J ends lost 3 bases and 2 bases respectively, with 14 bases between them. The CDR3 runs 16 residues. The CDR3 DNA sequence: TGTGCCAGTAGTATCAGTCGGGCGGAGGCCTACAATGAGCAGTTCTTC. It encodes CASSISRAEAYNEQFF.

The rearrangement uses TRBV19 and TRBJ2-4, with 9 bases identical to TRBD2. The CDR3 covers 16 residues. The germline V gene has CDR1 LNHDA and CDR2 SQIVND (reference sequence). V shed 3 bases, J shed 5 bases, and the junction held 8 bases outside the gene matches. This chain's CDR3 is CASSIPAAGGQNIQYF. In DNA form, the CDR3 reads TGTGCCAGTAGTATCCCCGCCGCGGGAGGGCAAAACATTCAGTACTTC. Complete variable domain (other parts from reference TRBV19 and TRBJ2-4): DGGITQSPKYLFRKEGQNVTLSCEQNLNHDAMYWYRQDPGQGLRLIYYSQIVNDFQKGDIAEGYSVSREKKESFPLTVTSAQKNPTAFYLCASSIPAAGGQNIQYFGAGTRLSVL.

This chain links TRBV4-2 with TRBJ1-1; 8 bases fit TRBD1. The CDR3 sequence is 15 residues long. Germline V CDR1 and CDR2: LGHNA, YNFKEQ. Trimming at V came to 0 bases and at J to 5 bases, leaving 5 bases not matched to a gene. The CDR3 is CASSQETQGVTEAFF. CDR3 nucleotide sequence: TGTGCCAGCAGCCAAGAGACACAGGGGGTTACTGAAGCTTTCTTT.

The rearrangement uses TRBV5-1 and TRBJ1-4; D not certain. Looked up from germline, CDR1 is SGHRS and CDR2 is YFSETQ. The V end lost 0 bases, the J end lost 0 bases, and 9 bases lay between the germline ends. This CDR3 is 16 amino acids long. Written as DNA, the CDR3 is TGCGCCAGCAGCTTGGTCGGAGATCCAACTAATGAAAAACTGTTTTTT. Amino acids: CASSLVGDPTNEKLFF.

The chain uses TRBV4-3 and TRBJ2-1; 7 bases fit TRBD2. Germline CDR1 is LGHNA and CDR2 is YSLEER. The ends lost 0 bases at V and 8 bases at J; junction bases unmatched: 10. This CDR3 is built from 16 residues. CDR3 loop: CASSQDVWAGEDEQFF. For the CDR3, the DNA is TGCGCCAGCAGCCAAGATGTTTGGGCGGGGGAGGATGAGCAGTTCTTC.

With respect to this clone: At one end the junction does not follow the germline gene, possibly because of a read error. The CDR3 nucleotides are TGTGCCAGCAGTAGTGGGGTGCCCCCTCTTTTT. Translated, it gives CASSSGVPPLF. V gene TRBV6-1 combines with J gene TRBJ2-2, with D unclear. The germline V gene encodes CDR1 MNHNS and CDR2 SASEGT. The CDR3 is made up of 11 amino acids.

A remark on this clone: Within the sample, other DNA sequences also encode this same CDR3. This chain links TRBV28 with TRBJ1-3; 7 nucleotides match TRBD1. Trimming cost V 7 bases and J 1 base; bases outside gene matches: 7. Germline V gives CDR1 MDHEN, CDR2 SYDVKM. The CDR3 runs 15 residues. CDR3 in DNA: TGTGCCAGCACCCCCCCCAGGGGGTCTGGAAACACCATATATTTT. This encodes CASTPPRGSGNTIYF. The whole variable domain, filled in from reference TRBV28 and TRBJ1-3, reads DVKVTQSSRYLVKRTGEKVFLECVQDMDHENMFWYRQDPGLGLRLIYFSYDVKMKEKGDIPEGYSVSREKKERFSLILESASTNQTSMYLCASTPPRGSGNTIYFGEGSWLTVV.

The genes are TRBV9 and TRBJ2-1; 13 bases fit TRBD2. The germline CDR1 and CDR2 sequences are SGDLS and YYNGEE. V lost 3 bases, J lost 5 bases, and 8 bases stayed unmatched. This CDR3 has 17 amino acids. CDR3 in DNA: TGTGCCAGCAGCGCCCTGCTCGGGACTAGCGGGAACAATGAGCAGTTCTTC. Its translation is CASSALLGTSGNNEQFF.

This chain connects TRBV7-6 to TRBJ2-3; 8 bases line up with TRBD1. There are 16 residues in the CDR3. CDR1 and CDR2 from the germline V gene are SGHVS and FNYEAQ. The V gene end was trimmed by 4 bases and the J gene end by 5 bases; junction bases not matched to a gene: 11. Here the CDR3 DNA reads TGTGCCAGCAGCTCGCGACCGGGACAGGCAGGAGATACGCAGTATTTT. It encodes CASSSRPGQAGDTQYF.

About this clone itself: A much bigger clone sits one base away, suggesting this may be a read error. V gene TRBV28 combines with J gene TRBJ1-5; D ambiguous. Trimming removed 3 bases from V and 7 bases from J, with 10 bases in between. The CDR3 totals 13 residues. Germline values: CDR1 MDHEN, CDR2 SYDVKM. CDR3 sequence (DNA): TGTGCCAGCAGTTTCCGGGTTGGGCAGCCCCAGCATTTT. Its protein product is CASSFRVGQPQHF.

The chain links TRBV2 to TRBJ2-5; possibly TRBD1 for D (6 bases). Trimming removed 6 bases from V and 4 bases from J, with 15 bases in between. The CDR3 extends over 14 amino acids. The germline CDR1 and CDR2 sequences are SNHLY and FYNNEI. The CDR3 spells CASSSRGGRETQYF. In DNA form, the CDR3 reads TGTGCCAGCAGCTCCAGGGGTGGGAGAGAGACCCAGTACTTC. Full variable domain (outside the CDR3, taken from reference TRBV2 and TRBJ2-5): EPEVTQTPSHQVTQMGQEVILRCVPISNHLYFYWYRQILGQKVEFLVSFYNNEISEKSEIFDDQFSVERPDGSNFTLKIRSTKLEDSAMYFCASSSRGGRETQYFGPGTRLLVL.

The chain links TRBV7-2 to TRBJ2-1; unclear D gene. Germline V CDR1 and CDR2: SGHTA, FQGNSA. V was shortened by 4 bases and J by 0 bases, with 10 bases between the two germline ends. This CDR3 spans 15 amino acids. The chain's CDR3 is CASSSGPYSYNEQFF. The CDR3 DNA is TGTGCCAGCAGCTCCGGGCCTTACTCCTACAATGAGCAGTTCTTC.

This sequence joins TRBV7-3 and TRBJ2-2, with D maybe TRBD2 (5 bases). V lost 2 bases to trimming and J lost 4 bases, with 8 bases between them. CDR3 length equals 14 residues. Germline CDR1 is SGHTA and CDR2 is FQGTGA. CDR3 sequence: CASSLGLRTGELFF. The CDR3 DNA sequence: TGTGCCAGCAGCTTAGGACTCCGCACCGGGGAGCTGTTTTTT.

Details on this clone: Other DNA variants within this sample encode the same CDR3. The CDR3 DNA is TGTGCCTGGAGTGTTCAGGGGGTCGGAACTGAAGCTTTCTTT. Translation gives CAWSVQGVGTEAFF. V and J are TRBV30 and TRBJ1-1, with TRBD1 matching 7 bases. V lost 0 bases to trimming and J lost 5 bases; unmatched junction nucleotides: 6. In germline, CDR1 is GTSNPN, CDR2 SVGIG (reference sequence). This CDR3 contains 14 residues.